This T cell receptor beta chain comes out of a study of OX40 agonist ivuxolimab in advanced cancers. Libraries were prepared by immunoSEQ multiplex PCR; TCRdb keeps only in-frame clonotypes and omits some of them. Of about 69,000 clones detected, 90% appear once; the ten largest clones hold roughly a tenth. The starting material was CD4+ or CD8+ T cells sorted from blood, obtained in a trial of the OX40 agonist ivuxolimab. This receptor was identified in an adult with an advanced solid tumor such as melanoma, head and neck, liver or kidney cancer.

The CDR3 DNA is TGTGCCAGCTCACCGGGAGCCGAGCAGTACTTC. Amino acid sequence: CASSPGAEQYF. The V and J genes are TRBV18 and TRBJ2-7; weak D call: TRBD2 (5 bases). Deletions cut 3 bases from V and 6 bases from J, with 6 bases between. Germline V gene sequence: CDR1 KGHSH, CDR2 LQKENI. The CDR3 has 11 amino acids.